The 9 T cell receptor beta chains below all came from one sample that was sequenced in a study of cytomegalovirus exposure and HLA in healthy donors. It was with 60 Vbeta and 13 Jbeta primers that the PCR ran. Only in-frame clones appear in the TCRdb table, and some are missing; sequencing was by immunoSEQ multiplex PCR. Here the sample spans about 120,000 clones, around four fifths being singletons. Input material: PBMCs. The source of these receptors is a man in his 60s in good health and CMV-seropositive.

In nucleotides, the CDR3 is TGTGCCAGCTCACCCTTCGGAGACTATGGCTACACCTTC. The encoded protein is CASSPFGDYGYTF. The rearrangement uses TRBV18 and TRBJ1-2; no clear D. CDR1 KGHSH and CDR2 LQKENI come from the germline V gene. The CDR3 has 13 amino acids. V lost 3 bases to trimming and J lost 3 bases, with 8 bases between them.

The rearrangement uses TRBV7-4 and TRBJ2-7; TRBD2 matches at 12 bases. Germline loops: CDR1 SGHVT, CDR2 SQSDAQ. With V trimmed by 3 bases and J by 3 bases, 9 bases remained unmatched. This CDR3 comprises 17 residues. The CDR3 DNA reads TGTGCCAGCAGCTTCAACCTCACTAGCGGGAGGCACTACGAGCAGTACTTC. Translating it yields CASSFNLTSGRHYEQYF.

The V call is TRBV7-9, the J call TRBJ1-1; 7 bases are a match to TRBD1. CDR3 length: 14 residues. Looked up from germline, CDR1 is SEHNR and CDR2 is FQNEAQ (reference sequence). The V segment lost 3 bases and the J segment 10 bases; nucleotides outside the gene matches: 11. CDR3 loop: CASSFDSRQGGAFF. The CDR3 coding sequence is TGTGCCAGCAGCTTTGACAGCAGACAGGGAGGAGCTTTCTTT.

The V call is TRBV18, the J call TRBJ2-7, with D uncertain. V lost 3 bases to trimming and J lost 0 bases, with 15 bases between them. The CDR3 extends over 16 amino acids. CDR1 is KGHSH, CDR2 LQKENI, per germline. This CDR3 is CASSPFYIPSSYEQYF. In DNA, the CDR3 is TGTGCCAGCTCACCTTTTTACATACCAAGCTCCTACGAGCAGTACTTC.

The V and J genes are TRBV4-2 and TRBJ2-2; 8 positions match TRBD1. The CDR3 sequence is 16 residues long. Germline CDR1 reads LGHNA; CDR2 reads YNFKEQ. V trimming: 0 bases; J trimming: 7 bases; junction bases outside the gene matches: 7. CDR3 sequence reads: CASSQDETGEIGELFF. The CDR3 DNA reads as TGTGCCAGCAGCCAAGATGAGACAGGGGAGATCGGGGAGCTGTTTTTT.

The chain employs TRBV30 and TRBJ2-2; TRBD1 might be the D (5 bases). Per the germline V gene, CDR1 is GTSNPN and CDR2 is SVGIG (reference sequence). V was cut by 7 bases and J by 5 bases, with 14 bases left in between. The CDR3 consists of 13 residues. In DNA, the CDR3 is TGTGCCTTCGAGTATTACAGGACCGGGGAGCTGTTTTTT. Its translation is CAFEYYRTGELFF.

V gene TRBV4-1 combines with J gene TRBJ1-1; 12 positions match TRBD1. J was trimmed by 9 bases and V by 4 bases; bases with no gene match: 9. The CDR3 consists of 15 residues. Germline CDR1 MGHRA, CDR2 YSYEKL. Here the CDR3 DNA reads TGCGCCAGCAGCCCAGAACCCGGGACAGGGGGCCAAGCTTTCTTT. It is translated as CASSPEPGTGGQAFF.

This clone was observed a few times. CDR3 protein: CASSETAYQETQYF. As DNA, the CDR3 is TGTGCCAGCAGTGAGACAGCCTACCAAGAGACCCAGTACTTC. The chain joins TRBV6-1 to TRBJ2-5; perhaps TRBD1 as D (5 bases). The CDR3 length is 14 residues. The germline V and J ends were trimmed by 3 bases and 0 bases, with 8 bases remaining between them. Per germline, CDR1 MNHNS and CDR2 SASEGT.

The CDR3 DNA reads as TGTGCCAGCAGCCAAGACCGGTCGTTCACTGAAGCTTTCTTT. Translated: CASSQDRSFTEAFF. The chain combines TRBV4-2 with TRBJ1-1; D uncertain. Germline-derived CDR1 and CDR2 are LGHNA and YNFKEQ. V lost 0 bases, J lost 4 bases, and 9 bases lay in between. The CDR3 has 14 amino acids.